This T cell receptor beta chain was recovered during a study of cytomegalovirus exposure and HLA in healthy donors. Vbeta (60) and Jbeta (13) primers were used in the PCR. The table came from immunoSEQ multiplex PCR; TCRdb's copy has only in-frame clones and leaves some out. The sample contains 160,000 or so clones, about three quarters of which appear only once. Trimming took 4 bases from V and 3 from J; bases not matched to a gene: 10. There are 16 residues in the CDR3. This clonotype was sampled from a woman in her forties in good health and CMV-seropositive. This sequence joins TRBV5-3 and TRBJ2-1, with TRBD2 matching 7 bases. TRBV5-3 falls under the ORF class, with uncertain function. The sequenced sample was PBMCs. The CDR3 spells CARSKHNRDYYNEQFF. In DNA, the CDR3 is TGTGCCAGAAGCAAGCACAACCGGGACTACTACAATGAGCAGTTCTTC.